Below are 21 T cell receptor beta chains sequenced from a single sample in a study of post-analysis software for immune sequencing data. Study-wide results and caveats: About five TRBV segments appeared more often in patients than in controls, and TRBV5-6, TRBV5-1 and TRBV20-1 were among these.

Unique molecular identifiers were present in the TCR beta cDNA libraries. MiXCR was run by TCRdb on the PCR reads, yielding one entry per CDR3 protein. The sample includes 350,000 to 450,000 distinct CDR3 sequences, over 30% of them seen just once. Their cognate antigens are unknown. Sequencing input: blood. The receptors derive from a girl between 2 and 10 years old with multiple sclerosis.

This chain joins TRBV20-1 and TRBJ2-1; TRBD2 matches at 9 bases. Trimming took 6 bases from V and 5 from J; bases not matched to a gene: 14. The CDR3 spans 16 residues. CDR1 and CDR2 from the germline V gene are DFQATT and SNEGSKA (reference sequence). CDR3 residues: CSAKKAGGGADNEQFF. CDR3 nucleotides: TGCAGTGCCAAAAAGGCGGGAGGGGGCGCAGACAATGAGCAGTTCTTC.

The chain has TRBV7-2 and TRBJ2-7; D is undetermined. Germline loops: CDR1 SGHTA, CDR2 FQGNSA. V lost 5 bases, J lost 9 bases, and 23 bases lay in between. This CDR3 is 15 amino acids long. CDR3 loop: CASSPQPGSAARQYF. CDR3 in DNA: TGTGCCAGCAGCCCCCAACCCGGGTCGGCGGCGAGGCAGTACTTC. Drawing the rest from reference TRBV7-2 and TRBJ2-7, the complete variable domain is GAGVSQSPSNKVTEKGKDVELRCDPISGHTALYWYRQSLGQGLEFLIYFQGNSAPDKSGLPSDRFSAERTGGSVSTLTIQRTQQEDSAVYLCASSPQPGSAARQYFGPGTRLTVT.

This clonotype turned up a few times. This chain links TRBV27 with TRBJ1-6, with 8 bases fitting TRBD1. CDR3 length: 15 amino acids. V shed 5 bases, J shed 7 bases, and the junction held 7 bases outside the gene matches. The V gene's germline CDR1 is MNHEY and CDR2 SMNVEV (reference sequence). CDR3 residues: CASSVRDRLNSPLHF. CDR3 DNA: TGTGCCAGCAGTGTCCGGGACAGGCTAAATTCACCCCTCCACTTT.

A remark on this clonotype: Since a much larger clone is just one base distant, this may be a read error. The chain has TRBV2 and TRBJ2-3; 8 bases match TRBD2. V lost 3 bases and J lost 0; bases outside the gene matches: 2. The CDR3 length is 15 residues. In germline, CDR1 is SNHLY, CDR2 FYNNEI. The CDR3 spells CASSDPSGSTDTQYF. CDR3 nucleotide sequence: TGTGCCAGCAGTGACCCTAGCGGGAGCACAGATACGCAGTATTTT.

The chain is built from TRBV20-1 and TRBJ2-2; D possibly corresponds to TRBD2 (6 bases). The CDR3 extends over 14 amino acids. CDR1 is DFQATT, CDR2 SNEGSKA, per germline (reference sequence). Deletions cut 6 bases from V and 4 bases from J, with 15 bases between. The DNA of the CDR3 is TGCAGTGCCCAGACTAGTTCGGGCACCGGGGAGCTGTTTTTT. This encodes CSAQTSSGTGELFF.

CDR3 DNA sequence: TGTGCCACCAGTGATCTCATGAACACTGAAGCTTTCTTT. It yields the protein CATSDLMNTEAFF. The chain links TRBV24-1 to TRBJ1-1; no clear D. The germline gives CDR1 KGHDR, CDR2 SFDVKD. V dropped 3 bases and J dropped 0 bases, with 4 bases sitting between them. The CDR3 is made up of 13 amino acids.

This chain links TRBV10-3 with TRBJ1-2, with 9 bases identical to TRBD1. Germline V gene sequence: CDR1 ENHRY, CDR2 SYGVKD. The CDR3 consists of 16 residues. Trimming cost V 3 bases and J 8 bases; bases outside gene matches: 13. DNA for the CDR3: TGTGCCATCAGTGATACTTTGAGGGGACAGGGAGAGGGCTACACCTTC. This encodes CAISDTLRGQGEGYTF.

This clonotype was counted between two and nine times. This sequence joins TRBV15 and TRBJ2-1; TRBD2 aligns across 7 bases. The CDR3 covers 15 residues. With V trimmed by 5 bases and J by 4 bases, 8 bases remained unmatched. Germline-derived CDR1 and CDR2 are LNHNV and YYDKDF (reference sequence). The CDR3 sequence: CATSLVERGYNEQFF. CDR3 nucleotide sequence: TGTGCCACCAGCTTAGTAGAGCGGGGTTACAATGAGCAGTTCTTC.

The gene calls are TRBV6-5 and TRBJ1-6; D is ambiguous. The CDR3 is 15 residues long. Germline lookup yields CDR1 MNHEY and CDR2 SVGAGI. The germline V and J ends were trimmed by 6 bases and 5 bases, with 14 bases remaining between them. Here the CDR3 DNA reads TGTGCCAGCAGCCCTTGGTGGGCCGATAATTCACCCCTCCACTTT. As protein: CASSPWWADNSPLHF.

The chain joins TRBV28 to TRBJ2-3, with TRBD1 matching over 7 bases. Germline V gene lookup returns CDR1 MDHEN and CDR2 SYDVKM. This CDR3 has 15 residues. The ends lost 4 bases at V and 2 bases at J; junction bases unmatched: 6. In DNA, the CDR3 is TGTGCCAGCAGTTCAACAGGGGCCTACACAGATACGCAGTATTTT. As protein: CASSSTGAYTDTQYF.

This clonotype was detected a few times. The chain links TRBV29-1 to TRBJ1-2; 10 positions match TRBD1. The CDR3 runs to 13 residues. Germline assignment: CDR1 SQVTM and CDR2 ANQGSEA. The V segment lost 7 bases and the J segment 4 bases; nucleotides outside the gene matches: 6. CDR3: CSAGQGEGYGYTF. The CDR3 DNA follows: TGCAGCGCCGGACAGGGGGAAGGCTATGGCTACACCTTC. Full variable domain (remainder filled in from reference TRBV29-1 and TRBJ1-2): SAVISQKPSRDICQRGTSLTIQCQVDSQVTMMFWYRQQPGQSLTLIATANQGSEATYESGFVIDKFPISRPNLTFSTLTVSNMSPEDSSIYLCSAGQGEGYGYTFGSGTRLTVV.

The chain employs TRBV13 and TRBJ1-3; TRBD1 matches 7 bases. Germline CDR1 is PRHDT and CDR2 is FYEKMQ (reference sequence). CDR3 length: 16 residues. With V trimmed by 5 bases and J by 4 bases, 11 bases remained unmatched. In DNA, the CDR3 is TGTGCCAGCAGCCATACGGGACAGACACCGGGAAACACCATATATTTT. Its translation is CASSHTGQTPGNTIYF.

The chain employs TRBV7-9 and TRBJ2-1; 12 bases match TRBD2. The CDR3 has 15 residues. Germline trimming cut 6 bases from V and 9 bases from J; bases unmatched to any gene: 9. Germline V gene data show CDR1 as SEHNR and CDR2 as FQNEAQ (reference sequence). The DNA of the CDR3 is TGTGCCAGCAGTCACCCTAGCGGGGGGGCGGGTGAGCAGTTCTTC. Encoded protein: CASSHPSGGAGEQFF. The full variable domain, in which reference TRBV7-9 and TRBJ2-1 provide the parts outside the CDR3, is DTGVSQNPRHKITKRGQNVTFRCDPISEHNRLYWYRQTLGQGPEFLTYFQNEAQLEKSRLLSDRFSAERPKGSFSTLEIQRTEQGDSAMYLCASSHPSGGAGEQFFGPGTRLTVL.

The V and J genes are TRBV9 and TRBJ2-5; a possible D gene is TRBD2 (5 bases). V lost 0 bases, J lost 5 bases, and 11 bases lay in between. Germline V lookup: CDR1 SGDLS, CDR2 YYNGEE. The CDR3 totals 14 residues. The CDR3 DNA sequence: TGTGCCAGCAGCGTAGGAGGGCATCCCGAGACCCAGTACTTC. This translates into CASSVGGHPETQYF.

Only a few counts were recorded for this clonotype. V usage is TRBV7-7 and J usage is TRBJ2-1, with D possibly being TRBD1 or TRBD2 (5 bases each). The CDR3 has 16 amino acids. Germline V gene lookup returns CDR1 SSHAT and CDR2 FNYEAQ (reference sequence). V was trimmed by 5 bases and J by 1 base, leaving 15 bases between them. DNA for the CDR3: TGTGCCAGCAGCCGTGGGACGGACCTATCCTACAATGAGCAGTTCTTC. Translated: CASSRGTDLSYNEQFF.

V usage is TRBV7-2 and J usage is TRBJ2-3; 9 bases agree with TRBD2. Germline CDR1 and CDR2: SGHTA and FQGNSA. CDR3 size: 18 residues. Germline trimming cut 6 bases from V and 6 bases from J; bases unmatched to any gene: 19. For the CDR3, the DNA is TGTGCCAGCAGACCATCTCCTCTTGGGCTAGCGGGACCCGATACGCAGTATTTT. The encoded protein is CASRPSPLGLAGPDTQYF.

This clonotype came up a few times. The genes are TRBV4-3 and TRBJ2-3; 8 bases match TRBD2. This CDR3 has 17 residues. CDR1 and CDR2 (germline): LGHNA, YSLEER. Losses at the gene ends were 0 bases for V and 2 bases for J; bases not matched to a gene: 7. CDR3 bases: TGCGCCAGCAGCCAAGAGCCGGGAGGGTCCACCACAGATACGCAGTATTTT. This encodes CASSQEPGGSTTDTQYF.

On this clonotype: One junction end disagrees with the germline gene, perhaps due to a read error. The V gene is TRBV6-2 or TRBV6-3, the J gene TRBJ2-5; D gene unclear. CDR3 length equals 13 residues. CDR1 and CDR2 (germline): MNHEY, SVGEGT. CDR3 DNA sequence: TGTGCCAGCAGTAAGGGAACTCAAGGGACCCAGTACTTC. Protein: CASSKGTQGTQYF.

Only a few counts were recorded for this clonotype. This chain uses TRBV7-2 with TRBJ2-7, with 7 bases aligning to TRBD2. The CDR3 extends over 17 amino acids. Germline CDR1 and CDR2: SGHTA and FQGNSA. With V trimmed by 5 bases and J by 1 base, 14 bases remained unmatched. CDR3 loop: CASSATQTSRSSYEQYF. The DNA of the CDR3 is TGTGCCAGCAGCGCAACCCAGACTAGCCGTTCATCCTACGAGCAGTACTTC.

A few counts support this clonotype. This sequence joins TRBV20-1 and TRBJ1-6; 7 nucleotides agree with TRBD1. The CDR3 runs 14 residues. CDR1 is DFQATT, CDR2 SNEGSKA, per germline (reference sequence). V trimming: 5 bases; J trimming: 5 bases; junction bases outside the gene matches: 6. The CDR3 DNA follows: TGCAGTGCTGCTTGGGACAGAAATAATTCACCCCTCCACTTT. Encoded protein: CSAAWDRNNSPLHF.

The chain joins TRBV2 to TRBJ1-2; a possible D gene is TRBD1 (5 bases). The CDR3 extends over 15 amino acids. The V gene lost 6 bases and the J gene lost 4 bases, with 18 bases spanning the gap. CDR1 SNHLY and CDR2 FYNNEI come from the germline V gene. The chain's CDR3 is CASRDGTVGLYGYTF. The CDR3 DNA is TGTGCCAGCAGGGATGGGACCGTCGGACTCTATGGCTACACCTTC.